This T cell receptor beta chain was captured by sequencing in a study of shared clonotypes between healthy human individuals. The CDR3 is made up of 14 amino acids. V lost 0 bases, J lost 3 bases, and 8 bases lay in between. Germline values: CDR1 KGHSH, CDR2 LQKENI. Study-level results: Shared across a few donors were about 4.8% of the naive CD4 clonotypes.

In the case of this clone: Its antigen is unknown.

Profiled with immunoSEQ multiplex PCR; TCRdb holds only in-frame clones, not every one. The table lists some 2,100,000 clones, 95% of them singletons. The chain employs TRBV18 and TRBJ1-1; D gene unclear. The source of this sequence is a man younger than 30 in good health. Sequencing was done on a sample of naive CD4+ T cells sorted from blood. Subset noted: CD45RA+ positively selected. The CDR3 here is CASSPPNSDTEAFF. CDR3 coding DNA: TGTGCCAGCTCACCACCGAATTCAGACACTGAAGCTTTCTTT.